One sample yielded the 10 T cell receptor beta chains listed below, sequenced in a study of T cell responses to AZD1222 COVID-19 vaccine (dated by TCRdb to about 2021). The time point label on this specimen signifies: baseline before first vaccination. The library was generated by the immunoSEQ multiplex PCR assay. This is the immuneACCESS table as TCRdb keeps it, with only in-frame sequences that have V and J called. A part of the clones is gone; compared with another copy, unresolved V genes explain less than half, and the rest is unexplained. In this sample the table shows about 140,000 clones, about 92% of which occur a single time. About 3% of the sample comes from the top ten. The sequencing here drew on peripheral blood, taken on day 0 of AZD1222 vaccination. Every receptor here comes from an adult in good health.

This clone was detected once. The rearrangement links TRBV25-1 to TRBJ2-2; 11 nucleotides agree with TRBD2. J lost 4 bases, V lost 1 base, and 8 bases had no gene match. The CDR3 extends over 18 amino acids. Germline-derived CDR1 and CDR2 are MGHDK and SYGVNS. In nucleotides, the CDR3 is TGTGCCAGCAGTGAATCGAGACTAGCGGGGCGCGGCACCGGGGAGCTGTTTTTT. Protein: CASSESRLAGRGTGELFF. Looking up the rest from reference TRBV25-1 and TRBJ2-2 gives the full variable domain: EADIYQTPRYLVIGTGKKITLECSQTMGHDKMYWYQQDPGMELHLIHYSYGVNSTEKGDLSSESTVSRIRTEHFPLTLESARPSHTSQYLCASSESRLAGRGTGELFFGEGSRLTVL.

The J gene is TRBJ1-5, the V gene TRBV19, with D tentatively TRBD1 (6 bases). Trimming cost V 6 bases and J 3 bases, with 15 bases left between them. This CDR3 is 15 amino acids long. Germline CDR1 is LNHDA and CDR2 is SQIVND (reference sequence). CDR3 protein: CASRLQGGNNQPQHF. For the CDR3, the DNA is TGTGCCAGTAGACTACAGGGTGGAAACAATCAGCCCCAGCATTTT.

The rearrangement joins TRBV10-3 to TRBJ2-7; 11 positions agree with TRBD1. This CDR3 comprises 17 residues. Germline trimming cut 10 bases from V and 0 bases from J; bases unmatched to any gene: 14. CDR1 is ENHRY, CDR2 SYGVKD, per germline. The CDR3 DNA sequence: TGTGCCACGACGGACAGGGGGCTGGCCTCTTCCTCCTACGAGCAGTACTTC. It is translated as CATTDRGLASSSYEQYF.

This chain joins TRBV5-4 and TRBJ1-3, with D perhaps TRBD1 (5 bases). Germline assignment: CDR1 SGHNT and CDR2 YYREEE (reference sequence). The V gene lost 6 bases and the J gene lost 0 bases, with 10 bases spanning the gap. The CDR3 has 14 amino acids. The CDR3 sequence is CASTGDPSGNTIYF. For the CDR3, the DNA is TGTGCCAGCACGGGGGACCCCTCTGGAAACACCATATATTTT.

The chain is built from TRBV7-2 and TRBJ1-4; possibly TRBD1 for D (5 bases). The CDR3 loop spans 16 amino acids. Germline lookup yields CDR1 SGHTA and CDR2 FQGNSA. Trimming shortened V by 4 bases and J by 4 bases, and 16 bases separated the two germline ends. CDR3 nucleotides: TGTGCCAGCAGCTCAAAGGCGGGACGGGATAATGAAAAACTGTTTTTT. Its translation: CASSSKAGRDNEKLFF. Based on the CDR3 plus reference TRBV7-2 and TRBJ1-4, the full variable domain is GAGVSQSPSNKVTEKGKDVELRCDPISGHTALYWYRQSLGQGLEFLIYFQGNSAPDKSGLPSDRFSAERTGGSVSTLTIQRTQQEDSAVYLCASSSKAGRDNEKLFFGSGTQLSVL.

J is TRBJ2-3 and V is TRBV15, with D hard to call. The ends were cut back, 0 bases at V and 4 bases at J, with 8 bases in the middle. CDR1 is LNHNV and CDR2 is YYDKDF in the germline V gene (reference sequence). This CDR3 has 14 amino acids. As DNA, the CDR3 is TGTGCCACCAGCAGAGACCCCTTCGCAGATACGCAGTATTTT. Amino acids: CATSRDPFADTQYF.

This clone appeared a single time. The chain couples TRBV28 to TRBJ1-5; no definite D call. Trimming shortened V by 2 bases and J by 2 bases, and 10 bases separated the two germline ends. Germline V CDR1 and CDR2: MDHEN, SYDVKM. This CDR3 has 15 residues. CDR3 sequence reads: CASSLLGDGNQPQHF. As DNA, the CDR3 is TGTGCCAGCAGTTTACTTGGGGATGGCAATCAGCCCCAGCATTTT.

The V call is TRBV5-1, the J call TRBJ1-4; tentatively, D is TRBD1 (5 bases). Germline V lookup: CDR1 SGHRS, CDR2 YFSETQ. Deletions cut 4 bases from V and 0 bases from J, with 10 bases between. There are 15 residues in the CDR3. In nucleotides, the CDR3 is TGCGCCAGCAGCGTCGACAGAGCAACTAATGAAAAACTGTTTTTT. The encoded protein is CASSVDRATNEKLFF.

The rearrangement links TRBV2 to TRBJ2-1; maybe TRBD2 (5 bases). Looked up from germline, CDR1 is SNHLY and CDR2 is FYNNEI. Trimming took 5 bases from V and 9 from J, leaving 11 bases between them. The CDR3 loop spans 12 amino acids. CDR3 sequence: CASSRGSGEQFF. Written as DNA, the CDR3 is TGTGCCAGCAGTAGAGGGTCTGGTGAGCAGTTCTTC.

The chain has TRBV9 and TRBJ1-1, with unresolved D. Trimming removed 4 bases from V and 4 bases from J, with 20 bases in between. The CDR3 sequence is 16 residues long. Per germline, CDR1 SGDLS and CDR2 YYNGEE. CDR3: CASSHNFGPGSTEAFF. The CDR3 coding sequence is TGTGCCAGCAGCCATAACTTCGGACCGGGGAGCACTGAAGCTTTCTTT.